Listed here are 24 T cell receptor beta chains from one sample, sequenced in a study of blood T cell repertoires in COVID-19 (dated by TCRdb to 2018 to 2020). The library was made by the immunoSEQ multiplex PCR assay. TCRdb provides this immuneACCESS table in a form limited to in-frame rearrangements. Some clones are lacking; in checked studies, under half of them reflect an unresolved V gene, and why the rest are absent is not known. This sample gives 50,000 to 60,000 clones in total; approximately 86% of them show up just once. The top ten clonotypes cover approximately 3.7% of the sample. Sequenced sample: peripheral blood. The source of these receptors is a man aged 35-49 years with COVID-19, enrolled during active disease.

The J gene is TRBJ2-7, the V gene TRBV6-1; the D is unclear. Deletions cut 2 bases from V and 1 base from J, with 6 bases between. The CDR3 is made up of 13 amino acids. The germline gives CDR1 MNHNS, CDR2 SASEGT. The CDR3 is CASSESRSYEQYF. The CDR3 nucleotides read TGTGCCAGCAGTGAATCCAGATCCTACGAGCAGTACTTC.

The CDR3 protein is CASSEIGRDYEQYF. CDR3 nucleotide sequence: TGCGCCAGCAGTGAAATCGGCAGGGACTACGAGCAGTACTTC. The chain uses TRBV10-1 and TRBJ2-7, with D possibly TRBD1 on 5 matching bases. Trimming took off 3 bases at V and 3 bases at J, with 12 bases between the two ends. CDR1 WNHNN and CDR2 SYGVQD come from the germline V gene (reference sequence). This CDR3 has 14 residues.

The rearrangement joins TRBV9 to TRBJ2-5, with 9 bases matching TRBD2. Germline CDR1 is SGDLS and CDR2 is YYNGEE. CDR3 length equals 15 residues. V lost 1 base and J lost 1; bases outside the gene matches: 2. CDR3 loop: CASSVRAGGQETQYF. The CDR3 nucleotides are TGTGCCAGCAGCGTAAGAGCGGGGGGCCAAGAGACCCAGTACTTC.

This clone appeared a single time. This chain uses TRBV7-9 with TRBJ1-5; a possible D gene is TRBD1 (6 bases). Trimming removed 1 base from V and 6 bases from J, with 7 bases in between. Germline-derived CDR1 and CDR2 are SEHNR and FQNEAQ (reference sequence). The length of the CDR3 is 13 residues. CDR3 sequence (DNA): TGTGCCAGCAGCTTAGGGGGGCGTCAGCCCCAGCATTTT. Its protein product is CASSLGGRQPQHF.

CDR3: CASGRPLGTSYEQYF. The CDR3 nucleotides are TGTGCCAGCGGCCGGCCTCTAGGGACTAGCTACGAGCAGTACTTC. The rearrangement joins TRBV27 to TRBJ2-7; 8 bases match TRBD2. V dropped 8 bases and J dropped 3; count of bases not matched to a gene: 12. CDR1 and CDR2 from the germline V gene are MNHEY and SMNVEV (reference sequence). CDR3 length: 15 amino acids.

The chain links TRBV12-3 or TRBV12-4 to TRBJ2-5; maybe TRBD2 (5 bases). This CDR3 comprises 13 residues. Trimming cost V 3 bases and J 5 bases, with 10 bases left between them. CDR3 sequence: CASSLASGETQYF. Written as DNA, the CDR3 is TGTGCCAGCAGTTTGGCCAGCGGTGAGACCCAGTACTTC.

This chain links TRBV23-1 with TRBJ1-2; tentatively, D is TRBD1 (6 bases). TRBV23-1 is an ORF, and what it does is uncertain. The V end lost 7 bases, the J end lost 8 bases, and 17 bases lay between the germline ends. This CDR3 has 13 amino acids. The chain's CDR3 is CASTPELGGGYTF. In nucleotides, the CDR3 is TGCGCCAGCACCCCCGAGCTAGGGGGAGGCTACACCTTC.

The chain employs TRBV10-3 and TRBJ1-1; D possibly corresponds to TRBD1 (5 bases). The CDR3 has 13 residues. CDR1 and CDR2 from the germline V gene are ENHRY and SYGVKD. V was pared by 5 bases and J by 1 base, with 8 bases between. CDR3 loop: CAISSRGNTEAFF. CDR3 in DNA: TGTGCCATCAGTTCTAGGGGGAACACTGAAGCTTTCTTT.

J is TRBJ2-7 and V is TRBV5-8; TRBD1 matches at 7 bases. This CDR3 is built from 14 residues. Germline lookup yields CDR1 SGHTS and CDR2 YDEGEE. The J segment lost 2 bases and the V segment lost 4 bases, leaving 6 bases of the junction unmatched. DNA of the CDR3: TGTGCCAGCAGCGTGTGGACAGGTACCTACGAGCAGTACTTC. It encodes CASSVWTGTYEQYF.

This rearrangement joins TRBV30 to TRBJ1-4; no clear D gene. The CDR3 consists of 11 residues. Germline values: CDR1 GTSNPN, CDR2 SVGIG (reference sequence). The germline V and J ends were trimmed by 0 bases and 10 bases, with 6 bases remaining between them. In DNA form, the CDR3 reads TGTGCCTGGAGTGTAGGCGGAAAACTGTTTTTT. Translation: CAWSVGGKLFF.

There are a few counts of this clone. This rearrangement joins TRBV7-8 to TRBJ2-5; the match to TRBD2 covers 8 bases. CDR1 is SGHVS, CDR2 FQNEAQ, per germline. V was clipped by 1 base and J by 5 bases; unmatched bases: 6. The CDR3 length is 15 residues. CDR3 DNA sequence: TGTGCCAGCAGCTTAGGCGGGGGGAGGAGGGAGACCCAGTACTTC. Protein product: CASSLGGGRRETQYF. Full variable domain (outside the CDR3, taken from reference TRBV7-8 and TRBJ2-5): GAGVSQSPRYKVAKRGQDVALRCDPISGHVSLFWYQQALGQGPEFLTYFQNEAQLDKSGLPSDRFFAERPEGSVSTLKIQRTQQEDSAVYLCASSLGGGRRETQYFGPGTRLLVL.

This chain joins TRBV2 and TRBJ2-5; tentatively, D is TRBD1 (6 bases). There are 15 residues in the CDR3. Trimming stripped 1 base from V and 2 bases from J, with 11 bases between. CDR1 is SNHLY, CDR2 FYNNEI, per germline. This CDR3 reads CASSEGTELQETQYF. CDR3 in DNA: TGTGCCAGCAGTGAAGGGACAGAGCTTCAAGAGACCCAGTACTTC. The complete variable domain, with remaining parts taken from reference TRBV2 and TRBJ2-5, reads EPEVTQTPSHQVTQMGQEVILRCVPISNHLYFYWYRQILGQKVEFLVSFYNNEISEKSEIFDDQFSVERPDGSNFTLKIRSTKLEDSAMYFCASSEGTELQETQYFGPGTRLLVL.

V is TRBV10-3 and J is TRBJ2-7; maybe TRBD1 (6 bases). Trimming removed 9 bases at V and 3 bases at J, with 9 bases between. Germline values: CDR1 ENHRY, CDR2 SYGVKD. CDR3 size: 11 residues. The CDR3 bases are TGTGCCATAACACAGGGCTACGAGCAGTACTTC. Its translation is CAITQGYEQYF.

This clone showed up just a few times. DNA of the CDR3: TGTGCCAGCAGCTCCCTCCTAGCGGGAGCCAACTACGAGCAGTACTTC. Its translation is CASSSLLAGANYEQYF. This chain links TRBV5-5 with TRBJ2-7, with 10 bases lining up with TRBD2. V was pared by 3 bases and J by 3 bases, with 9 bases of the junction left unmatched. The CDR3 is 16 amino acids. CDR1 is SGHKS, CDR2 YYEKEE, per germline (reference sequence). The whole variable domain, filled in from reference TRBV5-5 and TRBJ2-7, reads DAGVTQSPTHLIKTRGQQVTLRCSPISGHKSVSWYQQVLGQGPQFIFQYYEKEERGRGNFPDRFSARQFPNYSSELNVNALLLGDSALYLCASSSLLAGANYEQYFGPGTRLTVT.

The gene calls are TRBV7-8 and TRBJ2-1; D possibly corresponds to TRBD1 (6 bases). In germline, CDR1 is SGHVS, CDR2 FQNEAQ. The CDR3 is 13 amino acids. V lost 4 bases to trimming and J lost 5 bases, with 9 bases between them. CDR3 loop: CASSSRDNNEQFF. The CDR3 DNA sequence: TGTGCCAGCAGCTCCCGGGACAACAATGAGCAGTTCTTC.

This clone was seen once. The chain couples TRBV4-2 to TRBJ1-1; 9 nucleotides line up with TRBD1. V gave up 0 bases and J gave up 1 base; unmatched junction bases: 12. This CDR3 has 19 amino acids. CDR1 and CDR2 from the germline V gene are LGHNA and YNFKEQ. The CDR3 bases are TGTGCCAGCAGCCAAGAAGTTTTGGGGACAGGGAGCGCGAACACTGAAGCTTTCTTT. This gives the protein CASSQEVLGTGSANTEAFF.

The gene calls are TRBV21-1 and TRBJ1-4; the table's TRBD1 call for D was not verified on the DNA. TRBV21-1 is a pseudogene segment. The CDR3 has 18 amino acids. The DNA of the CDR3 is TGTGCCAGCAGCAAAGAAAGGGTAGGGGATTCGACTAATGAAAAACTGTTTTTT. Translating gives CASSKERVGDSTNEKLFF.

The J gene is TRBJ1-2, the V gene TRBV4-1, with 7 bases fitting TRBD1. The CDR3 spans 15 residues. Germline CDR1 MGHRA, CDR2 YSYEKL. V lost 4 bases and J lost 1; bases outside the gene matches: 6. CDR3 loop: CASSPGQTSNYGYTF. CDR3 nucleotides: TGCGCCAGCAGCCCGGGACAGACTAGTAACTATGGCTACACCTTC.

J is TRBJ2-1 and V is TRBV29-1, with 10 positions matching TRBD2. V lost 3 bases and J lost 6; bases outside the gene matches: 14. Germline V gives CDR1 SQVTM, CDR2 ANQGSEA. The CDR3 has 17 residues. The CDR3 DNA reads TGCAGCGTTGACTCCGTGGCTAGCGGGAGTTGGGTCAATGAGCAGTTCTTC. This sequence encodes CSVDSVASGSWVNEQFF.

The rearrangement uses TRBV15 and TRBJ2-6, with D perhaps matching TRBD1 (5 bases). V lost 3 bases and J 0 bases, leaving 15 bases between the germline ends. Germline V CDR1 and CDR2: LNHNV, YYDKDF (reference sequence). CDR3 size: 18 residues. CDR3 bases: TGTGCCACCAGCAGGGGAAGGGGTCCTTTCTCTGGGGCCAACGTCCTGACTTTC. Translated: CATSRGRGPFSGANVLTF.

V is TRBV5-4 and J is TRBJ2-5; a weak D match, TRBD1 (5 bases). CDR3 length equals 13 residues. Germline V lookup: CDR1 SGHNT, CDR2 YYREEE (reference sequence). V lost 3 bases to trimming and J lost 2 bases, with 8 bases between them. CDR3 sequence reads: CASSSGLQETQYF. CDR3 nucleotides: TGTGCCAGCAGCTCAGGGTTACAAGAGACCCAGTACTTC.

The rearrangement joins TRBV21-1 to TRBJ1-1. TRBV21-1 is given as a pseudogene. The CDR3 extends over 17 amino acids. The CDR3 nucleotides read TGTGCCAGCCCGTCCCCAAGGAGGGCGTGGCGGGACACTGAAGCTTTCTTT. Its protein is CASPSPRRAWRDTEAFF.

This chain connects TRBV27 to TRBJ1-6; D remains ambiguous. The CDR3 is made up of 12 amino acids. Germline lookup yields CDR1 MNHEY and CDR2 SMNVEV (reference sequence). Trimming stripped 10 bases from V and 5 bases from J, with 9 bases between. The CDR3 bases are TGTGCCAATATGGGAGATAATTCACCCCTCCACTTT. Residues: CANMGDNSPLHF.

This chain links TRBV11-2 with TRBJ1-1; D unclear. Germline values: CDR1 SGHAT, CDR2 FQNNGV. V was trimmed by 3 bases and J by 4 bases, leaving 15 bases between them. This CDR3 region has 15 residues. CDR3 protein: CASSFSVWATTEAFF. CDR3 nucleotide sequence: TGTGCCAGCAGCTTCTCGGTTTGGGCAACCACTGAAGCTTTCTTT.